These 10 T cell receptor beta chains originate from one sample sequenced in a study of T cells in Graves' hyperthyroidism and ophthalmopathy. TCR beta CDR3 region amplification was performed from RNA transcripts. The HTBI primer set was used in a first-round RT-PCR of the TCR CDR3. TCRdb reprocessed the multiplex PCR reads with MiXCR, giving one entry per CDR3 protein. The data show around 340,000 distinct CDR3 sequences, under 25% seen once. Sequencing was done on a sample of blood. The receptors were sampled from a woman aged 45-65 years with Graves' hyperthyroidism.

Remarks on this clonotype: A much bigger clone sits one base away, suggesting this may be a read error. This chain joins TRBV7-2 and TRBJ2-7; D gene ambiguous. Per germline, CDR1 SGHTA and CDR2 FQGNSA. V was clipped by 0 bases and J by 2 bases, with 8 bases between them. CDR3 length: 14 amino acids. CDR3 in DNA: TGTGCCAGCAGCTTAGCCGAGGCCGCCTACGAGCAGTACTTC. This gives the protein CASSLAEAAYEQYF.

The table lists this clonotype with many counts. The rearrangement uses TRBV28 and TRBJ1-1; D gene ambiguous. This CDR3 contains 14 residues. Trimming left V 3 bases short and J 4 bases short, with 12 bases between. From germline, CDR1 is MDHEN and CDR2 SYDVKM. The CDR3 reads CASSFAAEGTEAFF. Written as DNA, the CDR3 is TGTGCCAGCAGTTTCGCAGCGGAGGGCACTGAAGCTTTCTTT.

This clonotype was seen many times. The chain employs TRBV27 and TRBJ1-5; D is perhaps TRBD1 (5 bases). CDR1 is MNHEY and CDR2 is SMNVEV in the germline V gene (reference sequence). V was shortened by 6 bases and J by 1 base, with 16 bases between the two germline ends. The CDR3 spans 16 residues. The chain's CDR3 is CASSSGKVLSNQPQHF. The CDR3 DNA sequence: TGTGCCAGCAGCTCAGGGAAGGTTTTAAGCAATCAGCCCCAGCATTTT.

This clonotype was counted ten times or more. The CDR3 reads CAWSAVMNTEAFF. The CDR3 DNA follows: TGTGCCTGGAGTGCGGTGATGAACACTGAAGCTTTCTTT. The chain is built from TRBV30 and TRBJ1-1, with unresolved D. Deletions cut 1 base from V and 0 bases from J, with 6 bases between. The CDR3 covers 13 residues. CDR1 and CDR2 (germline): GTSNPN, SVGIG (reference sequence).

The chain links TRBV10-3 to TRBJ1-4; 9 nucleotides align to TRBD1. The germline V gene encodes CDR1 ENHRY and CDR2 SYGVKD. This CDR3 has 14 residues. V trimming: 6 bases; J trimming: 5 bases; junction bases outside the gene matches: 4. CDR3: CAISGTGSNEKLFF. The CDR3 region has the DNA TGTGCCATCAGCGGGACAGGGTCCAATGAAAAACTGTTTTTT.

The J gene is TRBJ2-4, the V gene TRBV19; 9 bases align to TRBD2. Trimming removed 1 base from V and 10 bases from J; junction bases left unmatched: 5. The CDR3 length is 14 residues. Germline CDR1 and CDR2: LNHDA and SQIVND (reference sequence). In nucleotides, the CDR3 is TGTGCCAGTAGTATAGGGGGGCTAGCGGGAATTCAGTACTTC. Its translation is CASSIGGLAGIQYF.

V is TRBV7-2 and J is TRBJ2-7, with 11 bases aligning to TRBD2. CDR3 size: 15 residues. V lost 3 bases and J lost 4; bases outside the gene matches: 5. The germline CDR1 and CDR2 sequences are SGHTA and FQGNSA. Here the CDR3 reads CASSFGRTSGYEQYF. The CDR3 DNA reads TGTGCCAGCAGCTTCGGTCGGACTAGCGGGTACGAGCAGTACTTC.

This clonotype was observed at least ten times. The chain is built from TRBV10-3 and TRBJ1-1; D remains unclear. Germline CDR1 and CDR2: ENHRY and SYGVKD. Trimming shortened V by 4 bases and J by 0 bases, and 12 bases separated the two germline ends. The CDR3 covers 15 residues. CDR3 residues: CAISADPNMNTEAFF. The CDR3 bases are TGTGCCATCAGTGCGGACCCGAACATGAACACTGAAGCTTTCTTT.

This clonotype was counted only a few times. The V gene is TRBV20-1, the J gene TRBJ2-7, with TRBD2 identical over 13 bases. The CDR3 runs to 16 residues. Germline V gene sequence: CDR1 DFQATT, CDR2 SNEGSKA (reference sequence). The trim removed 2 bases at V and 0 bases at J, leaving 4 bases unmatched. CDR3 amino acids: CSARKTSGGYSYEQYF. CDR3 in DNA: TGCAGTGCTAGAAAGACTAGCGGGGGGTACTCCTACGAGCAGTACTTC.

This clonotype was seen at least ten times. Relative to the germline gene, one junction end is altered; a read error may explain this. The rearrangement links TRBV18 to TRBJ2-7; 8 bases agree with TRBD1. Germline V gene lookup returns CDR1 KGHSH and CDR2 LQKENI. The CDR3 is made up of 15 amino acids. CDR3 DNA sequence: TGCGCCAGCAGCTCCGGACAGGGAAGCTCCTACGAGCAGTACTTC. It codes for CASSSGQGSSYEQYF.